These 28 T cell receptor beta chains were all obtained from the same sample, sequenced in a study of blood T cells in healthy people across ages (dated by TCRdb to about 2015). Libraries were prepared through 5' RACE. The sequencer listed for this sample is Illumina HiSeq 2500. A second PCR of roughly 6 to 11 cycles was run with a J-beta primer mix and a sample-barcoded 5' primer. TCRdb reworked the public reads: Q25 trimming with fastp, MiXCR clone assembly, productive beta chains retained. Duplicate CDR3 protein sequences are folded into a single record with the most common DNA and genes. The sample data list about 730,000 distinct CDR3 sequences, and around 46% of these were observed just once. 20% of the sample lies in the top ten. Sequences were obtained from blood. These receptors all come from a woman aged 55-69 years in good health.

V usage is TRBV6-1 and J usage is TRBJ2-5; D is unresolved. CDR1 and CDR2 from the germline V gene are MNHNS and SASEGT. The length of the CDR3 is 15 residues. V was pared by 3 bases and J by 0 bases, with 11 bases between. This CDR3 reads CASSDITTDQETQYF. The CDR3 DNA sequence: TGTGCCAGCAGTGATATCACGACGGACCAAGAGACCCAGTACTTC.

The chain uses TRBV12-3 or TRBV12-4 and TRBJ2-3, with D possibly being TRBD1 (6 bases). With 3 bases removed from V and 4 bases from J, the gap between germline ends came to 17 bases. The CDR3 has 16 residues. CDR3 residues: CASSFREGVIADTQYF. In DNA, the CDR3 is TGTGCCAGCAGTTTCCGTGAGGGGGTGATAGCAGATACGCAGTATTTT.

This chain connects TRBV20-1 to TRBJ2-3, with TRBD1 matching over 7 bases. The germline V gene encodes CDR1 DFQATT and CDR2 SNEGSKA (reference sequence). Unmatched junction bases numbered 6, after V lost 6 bases and J lost 0 bases. The CDR3 totals 14 residues. The CDR3 DNA reads as TGCAGTGCCGATACAGGGGCCAGCACAGATACGCAGTATTTT. It is translated as CSADTGASTDTQYF.

The rearrangement uses TRBV20-1 and TRBJ2-5; D possibly corresponds to TRBD1 (7 bases). V dropped 3 bases and J dropped 2 bases, with 16 bases sitting between them. Germline-derived CDR1 and CDR2 are DFQATT and SNEGSKA (reference sequence). This CDR3 is 15 amino acids long. In nucleotides, the CDR3 is TGCAGTGCTAGTCGGCAGGGGGGTCGACAAGAGACCCAGTACTTC. It translates to CSASRQGGRQETQYF.

This clonotype was counted a few times. The chain recombines TRBV7-2 with TRBJ2-5, with 11 bases identical to TRBD2. The germline V gene encodes CDR1 SGHTA and CDR2 FQGNSA. This CDR3 spans 16 amino acids. The trim removed 5 bases at V and 2 bases at J, leaving 7 bases unmatched. CDR3 sequence: CASSPTSGTIQETQYF. The CDR3 nucleotides are TGTGCCAGCAGCCCGACTAGCGGGACTATACAAGAGACCCAGTACTTC.

The chain links TRBV20-1 to TRBJ2-5; either TRBD1 or TRBD2 may fit D (5 bases each). Between the trimmed V and J ends, which lost 6 bases and 5 bases, there was a span of 19 bases. The CDR3 sequence is 14 residues long. Per germline, CDR1 DFQATT and CDR2 SNEGSKA (reference sequence). The CDR3 DNA reads TGCAGTGCCTGGGGACCATCGAATGGCGAGACCCAGTACTTC. Translated, it gives CSAWGPSNGETQYF.

The table lists this clonotype with a few counts. The rearrangement joins TRBV5-6 to TRBJ1-2, with 7 bases matching TRBD1. There are 14 residues in the CDR3. Germline V CDR1 and CDR2: SGHDT, YYEEEE. Unmatched junction bases numbered 8, after V lost 2 bases and J lost 7 bases. CDR3 in DNA: TGTGCCAGCAGCTTAAATCAGGGGGAGGTTGGCTACACCTTC. This codes for CASSLNQGEVGYTF.

The chain joins TRBV4-3 to TRBJ1-4; D is unclear. This CDR3 comprises 16 residues. V was trimmed by 4 bases and J by 8 bases, leaving 20 bases between them. Germline values: CDR1 LGHNA, CDR2 YSLEER. The CDR3 region has the DNA TGCGCCAGCAGCCGAGATATGCAGGCCCTGTCGGAAAAACTGTTTTTT. Its translation is CASSRDMQALSEKLFF.

V gene TRBV6-1 combines with J gene TRBJ2-5, with 7 bases aligning to TRBD1. V shed 1 base, J shed 4 bases, and the junction held 6 bases outside the gene matches. The CDR3 sequence is 15 residues long. Germline V gene lookup returns CDR1 MNHNS and CDR2 SASEGT. The CDR3, as DNA: TGTGCCAGCAGTGAAGGGACAGGCAGGCGAGAGACCCAGTACTTC. Protein sequence: CASSEGTGRRETQYF.

The chain recombines TRBV20-1 with TRBJ1-6, with 10 bases that match TRBD1. This CDR3 is 15 amino acids long. CDR1 DFQATT and CDR2 SNEGSKA come from the germline V gene (reference sequence). With V trimmed by 0 bases and J by 7 bases, 3 bases remained unmatched. The CDR3 region has the DNA TGCAGTGCTAGAGAGGGACAGGGGCGAAATTCACCCCTCCACTTT. This gives the protein CSAREGQGRNSPLHF.

This clonotype was observed a single time. Here the CDR3 reads CASSHRGDSHSLFYGYTF. CDR3 DNA sequence: TGTGCCAGCAGCCACCGAGGGGACAGCCATTCCCTTTTCTATGGCTACACCTTC. The chain carries TRBV14 and TRBJ1-2; 7 positions match TRBD1. The CDR3 loop spans 18 amino acids. V lost 3 bases, J lost 4 bases, and 17 bases stayed unmatched. Germline V gives CDR1 SGHDN, CDR2 FVKESK.

This clonotype showed up just a few times. The chain recombines TRBV7-2 with TRBJ1-1; maybe TRBD1 (5 bases). V gave up 5 bases and J gave up 1 base, with 14 bases separating them. Germline V gene lookup returns CDR1 SGHTA and CDR2 FQGNSA. This CDR3 comprises 15 residues. The CDR3 nucleotides are TGTGCCAGCAGCGTTAGCGGGGGTGAGAACACTGAAGCTTTCTTT. It encodes CASSVSGGENTEAFF.

The chain joins TRBV29-1 to TRBJ2-4; 8 bases are shared with TRBD1. With the DNA end fitting TRBJ2-7 better, the J assignment may be wrong. Germline V gives CDR1 SQVTM, CDR2 ANQGSEA. CDR3 length: 13 residues. This chain's CDR3 is CSVAHRGDSEQYF. The CDR3 DNA reads as TGCAGCGTTGCCCACAGGGGGGACAGCGAGCAGTACTTC.

The CDR3 sequence: CASSDSLGQPQHF. As DNA, the CDR3 is TGTGCCAGCAGTGACAGTTTGGGCCAGCCCCAGCATTTT. The chain recombines TRBV27 with TRBJ1-5; a weak D match, TRBD1 (5 bases). The germline V and J ends were trimmed by 5 bases and 7 bases, with 12 bases remaining between them. CDR1 and CDR2 from the germline V gene are MNHEY and SMNVEV (reference sequence). This CDR3 comprises 13 residues.

The chain carries TRBV5-1 and TRBJ1-2, with unresolved D. V shed 4 bases and J shed 4 bases, with 17 bases lying between them. This CDR3 comprises 15 residues. Germline-derived CDR1 and CDR2 are SGHRS and YFSETQ. The CDR3 loop reads CASSPVGVEGYGYTF. The CDR3 DNA follows: TGCGCCAGCAGCCCGGTCGGAGTTGAGGGCTATGGCTACACCTTC.

This clonotype was seen only a few times. V gene TRBV20-1 combines with J gene TRBJ2-7, with 9 bases fitting TRBD1. The CDR3 has 16 residues. Germline V gives CDR1 DFQATT, CDR2 SNEGSKA (reference sequence). V shed 0 bases, J shed 5 bases, and the junction held 11 bases outside the gene matches. Written as DNA, the CDR3 is TGCAGTGCTAGAGAGGGGGCCGGGACAGGGTCCCACGAGCAGTACTTC. Translating gives CSAREGAGTGSHEQYF.

In its sample, this clonotype was seen a few times. The chain joins TRBV5-6 to TRBJ2-7; the D gene could be TRBD1 or TRBD2 (6 bases each). This CDR3 contains 15 residues. Germline V lookup: CDR1 SGHDT, CDR2 YYEEEE. The ends were cut back, 1 base at V and 1 base at J, with 12 bases in the middle. Here the CDR3 DNA reads TGTGCCAGCAGCTTGACCCTAGGGGGGTCCTACGAGCAGTACTTC. Translation: CASSLTLGGSYEQYF.

This clonotype appeared many times. The V and J genes are TRBV29-1 and TRBJ1-2; no definite D call. Trimming left V 5 bases short and J 3 bases short, with 10 bases between. This CDR3 comprises 12 residues. The germline gives CDR1 SQVTM, CDR2 ANQGSEA. CDR3: CSVQVVDYGYTF. The CDR3 DNA reads TGCAGCGTTCAAGTTGTGGACTATGGCTACACCTTC.

This clonotype was counted only a few times. V and J are TRBV6-2 or TRBV6-3 and TRBJ2-5; D remains ambiguous. The germline CDR1 and CDR2 sequences are MNHEY and SVGEGT. This CDR3 has 12 amino acids. Trimming pared 7 bases from V and 5 bases from J, leaving 11 bases between. CDR3 bases: TGTGCCAGCACCTATCTGGGGGAGACCCAGTACTTC. Protein: CASTYLGETQYF.

The chain is built from TRBV18 and TRBJ2-5; 13 bases line up with TRBD2. The ends lost 6 bases at V and 2 bases at J; junction bases unmatched: 9. Germline V gives CDR1 KGHSH, CDR2 LQKENI. This CDR3 region has 17 residues. The CDR3 is CASSQRGTSGTQETQYF. CDR3 DNA sequence: TGTGCCAGCTCTCAACGGGGGACTAGCGGGACACAAGAGACCCAGTACTTC.

The chain carries TRBV5-1 and TRBJ1-5; 7 bases agree with TRBD1. CDR3 size: 16 residues. The V segment lost 4 bases and the J segment 0 bases; nucleotides outside the gene matches: 7. Germline lookup yields CDR1 SGHRS and CDR2 YFSETQ. The CDR3 spells CASSQGDSNSNQPQHF. The CDR3 DNA is TGCGCCAGCAGCCAAGGGGACAGCAATAGCAATCAGCCCCAGCATTTT.

Concerning this clonotype itself: A clone one base away is much larger, so this may be a read error. The rearrangement joins TRBV29-1 to TRBJ2-3; D may correspond to TRBD1 or TRBD2 (5 bases each). The CDR3 runs 16 residues. V lost 7 bases and J lost 0, with 20 bases in between. Germline CDR1 is SQVTM and CDR2 is ANQGSEA. CDR3 loop: CSGEHSTGLSTDTQYF. Written as DNA, the CDR3 is TGCAGCGGGGAACATAGTACAGGACTTAGCACAGATACGCAGTATTTT.

CDR3 coding DNA: TGTGCCAGCTCAGCGACTGTTTGGGATACGCAGTATTTT. It translates to CASSATVWDTQYF. This rearrangement joins TRBV18 to TRBJ2-3; no reliable D call. V lost 5 bases, J lost 6 bases, and 12 bases lay in between. CDR1 KGHSH and CDR2 LQKENI come from the germline V gene. The CDR3 is made up of 13 amino acids.

This clonotype occurred a few times. The rearrangement joins TRBV27 to TRBJ2-1; 14 positions agree with TRBD2. CDR3 length: 18 residues. Germline values: CDR1 MNHEY, CDR2 SMNVEV (reference sequence). Trimming took 5 bases from V and 0 from J; bases not matched to a gene: 6. Here the CDR3 DNA reads TGTGCCAGCAGTGGGACTAGCGGGGGTACGAGCTCCTACAATGAGCAGTTCTTC. Encoded protein: CASSGTSGGTSSYNEQFF.

This rearrangement joins TRBV3-1 to TRBJ1-2; D uncertain. Germline values: CDR1 LGHDT, CDR2 YNNKEL (reference sequence). The length of the CDR3 is 15 residues. Trimming removed 0 bases at V and 5 bases at J, with 13 bases between. The CDR3 loop reads CASSQDLAGPYGYTF. For the CDR3, the DNA is TGTGCCAGCAGCCAAGACCTGGCAGGACCTTATGGCTACACCTTC.

This clonotype turned up a few times. The chain joins TRBV9 to TRBJ1-2; D gene uncertain. The CDR3 has 16 residues. Germline V gene data show CDR1 as SGDLS and CDR2 as YYNGEE. V was cut by 0 bases and J by 0 bases, with 12 bases left in between. DNA of the CDR3: TGTGCCAGCAGCGTAGGCGTGCAGAGACCTAACTATGGCTACACCTTC. Protein: CASSVGVQRPNYGYTF.

The rearrangement links TRBV3-1 to TRBJ2-1; D possibly corresponds to TRBD1 (6 bases). The J call may not be correct, given that the DNA end is closer to TRBJ2-7. From germline, CDR1 is LGHDT and CDR2 YNNKEL (reference sequence). The CDR3 length is 16 residues. The DNA for the CDR3 is TGTGCCAGCAGCCAAGCTGCTCAGGGGTATGGGAATGAGCAGTACTTC. It encodes CASSQAAQGYGNEQYF.

V usage is TRBV9 and J usage is TRBJ2-7; D might be TRBD1 (6 bases). V was shortened by 2 bases and J by 3 bases, with 9 bases between the two germline ends. Germline V gene data show CDR1 as SGDLS and CDR2 as YYNGEE. The CDR3 covers 13 residues. For the CDR3, the DNA is TGTGCCAGCAGCGTGGGGACACGCTACGAGCAGTACTTC. Residues: CASSVGTRYEQYF.